Listed below are T cell receptor beta chains from one sample, sequenced in a study of shared clonotypes between healthy human individuals. The method was immunoSEQ multiplex PCR; TCRdb's version includes in-frame clones alone and lacks a portion of them. The sample has fewer than 650,000 clones; approximately 80% are singletons. Sequenced material: PBMCs. The receptor source for this set is a woman aged 35 to 49 in good health. Some clones in this sample may be carry-over from other donors' samples. Each CDR3 is given with its conserved first and last residue. The D gene is left open where the match is weak. Clone size is shown for a subset of rows, as once, few, many or a class of expanded clone.

clone_size: -
j_call: TRBJ2-3
v_call: TRBV19
d_call: -
cdr3_nt: TGTGCCATTAGCTTACCCGGCACAGATACGCAGTATTTT
cdr3_aa: CAISLPGTDTQYF

clone_size: -
j_call: TRBJ1-2
v_call: TRBV10-3
d_call: TRBD1
cdr3_nt: TGTGCCATCAGTGAGTTGGTGGGACAGGGCCGAGATGGCTACACCTTC
cdr3_aa: CAISELVGQGRDGYTF

clone_size: -
j_call: TRBJ2-5
v_call: TRBV10-3
d_call: TRBD2
cdr3_nt: TGTGCCATCGCGGGACTAGCGGGAGAGACCCAGTACTTC
cdr3_aa: CAIAGLAGETQYF

clone_size: -
j_call: TRBJ2-3
v_call: TRBV9
d_call: -
cdr3_nt: TGTGCCAGCAGCGTAGTTAGGGGTAGGACAGATACGCAGTATTTT
cdr3_aa: CASSVVRGRTDTQYF

clone_size: -
j_call: TRBJ2-7
v_call: TRBV30
d_call: -
cdr3_nt: TGTGCCTGGAACCTAGGGGCCCCAGGAGAGCAGTACTTC
cdr3_aa: CAWNLGAPGEQYF

clone_size: -
j_call: TRBJ1-3
v_call: TRBV5-6
d_call: -
cdr3_nt: TGTGCCAGCAGCTTGGTCCCGGGGGACTCTGGAAACACCATATATTTT
cdr3_aa: CASSLVPGDSGNTIYF

clone_size: once
j_call: TRBJ2-3
v_call: TRBV9
d_call: -
cdr3_nt: TGTGCCAGCAGCGTAGATGGTGGTAGCACAGATACGCAGTATTTT
cdr3_aa: CASSVDGGSTDTQYF

clone_size: -
j_call: TRBJ1-3
v_call: TRBV9
d_call: TRBD1
cdr3_nt: TGTGCCAGCAGCGAGGGACAGGGCCTCGGAAACACCATATATTTT
cdr3_aa: CASSEGQGLGNTIYF

clone_size: -
j_call: TRBJ2-5
v_call: TRBV7-9
d_call: -
cdr3_nt: TGTGCCAGCAGCTTAGCGCGGAGTGCCCGGGAGACCCAGTACTTC
cdr3_aa: CASSLARSARETQYF

clone_size: -
j_call: TRBJ1-4
v_call: TRBV9
d_call: -
cdr3_nt: TGTGCCAGCAGCTCCGGACCTGGGAATGAAAAACTGTTTTTT
cdr3_aa: CASSSGPGNEKLFF

clone_size: -
j_call: TRBJ2-1
v_call: TRBV15
d_call: TRBD2
cdr3_nt: TGTGCCACCCCCGGCCTGGCGGGAGGACAGTTCTTC
cdr3_aa: CATPGLAGGQFF

clone_size: few
j_call: TRBJ2-2
v_call: TRBV19
d_call: TRBD2
cdr3_nt: TGTGCCAGTACCCAACCCGGACTAGCTGGAGACACCGGGGAGCTGTTTTTT
cdr3_aa: CASTQPGLAGDTGELFF